Sequencing of this T cell receptor (beta chain) was carried out in a study of T cell responses to AZD1222 COVID-19 vaccine. The study, taken as a whole, reports: Clonal diversity may have been underestimated in mostly white British donors.

A note on this clone: Antigen specificity is unknown.

The CDR3 sequence is 15 residues long. Trimming left V 4 bases short and J 8 bases short, with 15 bases between. Germline loops: CDR1 SGHTA, CDR2 FQGNSA. Profiled with immunoSEQ multiplex PCR; TCRdb holds only in-frame clones, not every one. The sample consists of around 250,000 clones, over 90% of them appearing once. This TCR was recovered from an adult in good health. The chain has TRBV7-2 and TRBJ1-6; D may be TRBD1 (5 bases). Sequencing was performed on peripheral blood, taken on day 0 of AZD1222 vaccination. The CDR3 loop reads CASSSVGGVDSPLHF. For the CDR3, the DNA is TGTGCCAGCAGCTCCGTGGGGGGGGTCGATTCACCCCTCCACTTT.